This entry lists 11 T cell receptor beta chains sequenced from one sample in a study of cytomegalovirus exposure and HLA in healthy donors. This PCR relied on a set of 60 Vbeta primers and 13 Jbeta primers. The table came from immunoSEQ multiplex PCR; TCRdb's copy has only in-frame clones and leaves some out. The repertoire holds 150,000 or so clones, about three quarters seen once, with about an eighth in the top ten. The sample comprised PBMCs. These receptors were collected from a middle-aged man in good health and CMV-seropositive.

The V and J genes are TRBV27 and TRBJ2-1; 12 bases match TRBD2. CDR1 and CDR2 (germline): MNHEY, SMNVEV (reference sequence). V lost 2 bases, J lost 9 bases, and 17 bases stayed unmatched. CDR3 length equals 19 residues. As DNA, the CDR3 is TGTGCCAGCAGTTTAGTAACCGAGACTAGCGGGAGCGGGGTAGTTGAGCAGTTCTTC. It codes for CASSLVTETSGSGVVEQFF.

The chain couples TRBV7-2 to TRBJ2-1; 7 positions match TRBD2. This CDR3 has 15 amino acids. J was trimmed by 0 bases and V by 7 bases; bases with no gene match: 6. Germline lookup yields CDR1 SGHTA and CDR2 FQGNSA. CDR3 sequence reads: CASTLRTSSYNEQFF. The DNA of the CDR3 is TGTGCCAGCACTCTCCGGACTAGCTCCTACAATGAGCAGTTCTTC.

The V call is TRBV29-1, the J call TRBJ1-1; D remains unclear. V lost 2 bases and J 4 bases, leaving 17 bases between the germline ends. The CDR3 covers 15 residues. Germline values: CDR1 SQVTM, CDR2 ANQGSEA. CDR3 sequence (DNA): TGCAGCGTTGAACCAAGGACCACTCGGGGCACTGAAGCTTTCTTT. Translation: CSVEPRTTRGTEAFF.

The gene calls are TRBV15 and TRBJ2-5, with D tentatively TRBD2 (5 bases). The J call is doubtful: the DNA matches TRBJ2-7 better. Germline V lookup: CDR1 LNHNV, CDR2 YYDKDF (reference sequence). The CDR3 has 17 residues. The CDR3 protein is CATSQGGVRDTGYEQYF. The CDR3 nucleotides are TGTGCCACCTCCCAAGGAGGCGTTCGGGATACGGGCTACGAGCAGTACTTC.

Points on this clone: Mismatch with germline at one junction end may stem from a read error. The V call is TRBV5-4, the J call TRBJ1-1; D gene uncertain. This CDR3 spans 15 amino acids. CDR1 and CDR2 from the germline V gene are SGHNT and YYREEE (reference sequence). CDR3 DNA: TGTGCCAGCAGCCCGGACTGGGCCACGAACGCTGAAGCTTTCTTT. Translation gives CASSPDWATNAEAFF.

The chain joins TRBV15 to TRBJ2-7; 7 bases map to TRBD1. Germline-derived CDR1 and CDR2 are LNHNV and YYDKDF (reference sequence). With V trimmed by 1 base and J by 2 bases, 2 bases remained unmatched. This CDR3 spans 14 amino acids. CDR3 coding DNA: TGTGCCACCAGCAGAGGGACAGGTCCCTACGAGCAGTACTTC. Encoded protein: CATSRGTGPYEQYF. Together with reference TRBV15 and TRBJ2-7, the CDR3 gives the full variable domain: DAMVIQNPRYQVTQFGKPVTLSCSQTLNHNVMYWYQQKSSQAPKLLFHYYDKDFNNEADTPDNFQSRRPNTSFCFLDIRSPGLGDTAMYLCATSRGTGPYEQYFGPGTRLTVT.

This clone has just a few counts. The chain's CDR3 is CASSQEGILAGVYNEQFF. CDR3 bases: TGCGCCAGCAGCCAAGAAGGGATACTAGCGGGAGTATACAATGAGCAGTTCTTC. This rearrangement joins TRBV4-1 to TRBJ2-1, with 11 bases fitting TRBD2. The CDR3 is 18 residues long. Germline CDR1 MGHRA, CDR2 YSYEKL. With 0 bases clipped from V and 4 bases from J, the junction kept 8 bases outside the gene matches.

The chain joins TRBV28 to TRBJ1-2; perhaps TRBD1 as D (5 bases). V was pared by 7 bases and J by 11 bases, with 17 bases between. The CDR3 is made up of 12 amino acids. Germline V CDR1 and CDR2: MDHEN, SYDVKM. The CDR3 DNA follows: TGTGCCAGCACCTCGGAGGGGTCGGTGTACACCTTC. This codes for CASTSEGSVYTF.

V and J are TRBV7-9 and TRBJ1-2; D not certain. Looked up from germline, CDR1 is SEHNR and CDR2 is FQNEAQ (reference sequence). This CDR3 spans 11 amino acids. Between the trimmed V and J ends, which lost 6 bases and 8 bases, there was a span of 10 bases. The CDR3 DNA sequence: TGTGCCAGCAGTCCGGGGTTGGGCTACACCTTC. Translated, it gives CASSPGLGYTF.

This clone was observed a handful of times. CDR3 protein: CASSLRLDTEAFF. The CDR3 nucleotides are TGTGCCAGCAGCTTAAGACTAGACACTGAAGCTTTCTTT. The chain has TRBV11-2 and TRBJ1-1; no firm D call. V shed 2 bases and J shed 3 bases, with 7 bases lying between them. Germline V gene sequence: CDR1 SGHAT, CDR2 FQNNGV. The CDR3 has 13 amino acids.

The chain uses TRBV18 and TRBJ2-5; D might be TRBD2 (5 bases). V was cut by 2 bases and J by 5 bases, with 9 bases left in between. Germline V gene data show CDR1 as KGHSH and CDR2 as LQKENI. The CDR3 covers 13 residues. The CDR3 DNA reads TGTGCCAGCTCACCAGAGGGTTGGGAGACCCAGTACTTC. Encoded protein: CASSPEGWETQYF.